This section outlines one T cell receptor (beta chain) sequence together with its context. The antigen remains undetermined. Germline V gene data show CDR1 as MNHEY and CDR2 as SMNVEV (reference sequence). The ends were cut back, 3 bases at V and 7 bases at J, with 12 bases in the middle. This CDR3 is built from 14 residues. This sample is part of a study of cytomegalovirus exposure and HLA in healthy donors. Using immunoSEQ multiplex PCR, the repertoire was profiled, and TCRdb retains in-frame clones only, with some absent. The profile covers 200,000 to 300,000 clones, with around 91% appearing a single time and around 3.1% taken by the ten largest. Findings of the study overall: Altogether, some 170 TCR beta chains were recorded as cytomegalovirus-associated. A subsequent analysis found that TCR clusters from the first cohort also tended to co-occur in the 120 or so validation repertoires, with 90% to 95% of cluster scores above 0. A few CMV-associated chains were confirmed in vitro to be specific for CMV antigens.

This sequence was found in a woman aged 25-40 years in good health and CMV-seronegative. V usage is TRBV27 and J usage is TRBJ2-2, with no clear D. Sequencing was carried out using PBMCs. For the CDR3, the DNA is TGTGCCAGCAGTTTCTCCCGGCAGGTCGGGGAGCTGTTTTTT. As protein: CASSFSRQVGELFF.